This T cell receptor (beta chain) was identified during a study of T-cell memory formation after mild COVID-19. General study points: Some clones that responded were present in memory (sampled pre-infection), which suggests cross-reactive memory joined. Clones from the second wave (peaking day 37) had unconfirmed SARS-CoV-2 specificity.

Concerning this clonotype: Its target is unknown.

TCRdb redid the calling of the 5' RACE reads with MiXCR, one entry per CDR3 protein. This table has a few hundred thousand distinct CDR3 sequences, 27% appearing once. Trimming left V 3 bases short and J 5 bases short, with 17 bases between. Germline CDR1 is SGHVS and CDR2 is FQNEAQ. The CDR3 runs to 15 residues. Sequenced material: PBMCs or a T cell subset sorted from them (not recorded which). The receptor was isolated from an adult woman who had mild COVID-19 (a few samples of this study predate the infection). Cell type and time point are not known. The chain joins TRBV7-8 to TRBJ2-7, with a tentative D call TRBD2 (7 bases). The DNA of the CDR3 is TGTGCCAGCAGCTTTCATCGGGGGGCCCCCAACGAGCAGTACTTC. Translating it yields CASSFHRGAPNEQYF.